This T cell receptor beta chain was obtained from a study of cytomegalovirus exposure and HLA in healthy donors. Primers for the PCR totalled 60 Vbeta and 13 Jbeta. Only in-frame clones appear in the TCRdb table, and some are missing; sequencing was by immunoSEQ multiplex PCR. This table has some 150,000 clones, approximately 84% appearing once. Germline V gives CDR1 SGHNT, CDR2 YYREEE (reference sequence). The junction had 5 bases not matched to a gene; V was cut back by 2 bases and J by 2 bases. The CDR3 consists of 16 residues. Sequenced material: PBMCs. This chain uses TRBV5-4 with TRBJ1-3; 9 bases are shared with TRBD1. This receptor was identified in a woman between 45 and 65 years old in good health and CMV-seropositive. The CDR3 DNA sequence: TGTGCCAGCAGCTTTGGACAGGGGACTCCTGGAAACACCATATATTTT. It codes for CASSFGQGTPGNTIYF.